The 25 T cell receptor beta chains presented below share a single source sample, sequenced in a study of CD8 T cells in ankylosing spondylitis. One entry per CDR3 protein results from TCRdb running MiXCR on the 5' RACE reads. Here the sample spans 150,000 to 200,000 distinct CDR3 sequences, roughly 18% being singletons. The sample comprised blood, either unsorted or a sorted T cell fraction (not recorded which). The receptors derive from a male donor under 35 with ankylosing spondylitis or in good health (not recorded which).

The sample holds many counts of this clonotype. The chain is built from TRBV2 and TRBJ2-1, with 8 bases that match TRBD2. Germline CDR1 reads SNHLY; CDR2 reads FYNNEI. The length of the CDR3 is 14 residues. The ends lost 6 bases at V and 4 bases at J; junction bases unmatched: 5. CDR3 amino acids: CASRREGVYNEQFF. CDR3 coding DNA: TGTGCCAGCAGACGGGAGGGCGTGTACAATGAGCAGTTCTTC.

The chain is built from TRBV5-4 and TRBJ1-1; no reliable D call. CDR3 length: 14 amino acids. Trimming took 1 base from V and 4 from J, leaving 11 bases between them. Per germline, CDR1 SGHNT and CDR2 YYREEE (reference sequence). CDR3 nucleotide sequence: TGTGCCAGCAGCTTGTCGGCCCTGGGCACTGAAGCTTTCTTT. It specifies CASSLSALGTEAFF.

This rearrangement joins TRBV29-1 to TRBJ2-3, with 7 positions matching TRBD2. Losses at the gene ends were 6 bases for V and 6 bases for J; bases not matched to a gene: 6. The CDR3 extends over 12 amino acids. Germline-derived CDR1 and CDR2 are SQVTM and ANQGSEA. The CDR3 nucleotides are TGCAGCGTGGGAGGGGCGGCGGATACGCAGTATTTT. Its protein is CSVGGAADTQYF.

This clonotype was counted many times. The V call is TRBV10-2, the J call TRBJ1-3; no firm D call. There are 14 residues in the CDR3. Trimming stripped 5 bases from V and 4 bases from J, with 12 bases between. Germline V lookup: CDR1 WSHSY, CDR2 SAAADI. CDR3 loop: CASSLLLLGNTIYF. The CDR3 DNA is TGCGCCAGCAGTCTGCTCTTACTGGGAAACACCATATATTTT.

This clonotype was seen a handful of times. The chain uses TRBV29-1 and TRBJ2-1; 9 nucleotides match TRBD1. The CDR3 contains 15 residues. Per germline, CDR1 SQVTM and CDR2 ANQGSEA. The junction had 9 bases not matched to a gene; V was cut back by 2 bases and J by 7 bases. CDR3 in DNA: TGCAGCGTTGAAAGCCTCGGGACAGGGATGAATGAGCAGTTCTTC. Protein: CSVESLGTGMNEQFF.

This clonotype was detected a few times. V and J are TRBV29-1 and TRBJ2-7; TRBD1 matches 9 bases. The CDR3 sequence is 12 residues long. V gave up 1 base and J gave up 5 bases; unmatched junction bases: 0. Germline CDR1 SQVTM, CDR2 ANQGSEA. The CDR3, as DNA: TGCAGCGTTGAAGGGACAGGGGACGAGCAGTACTTC. Its protein product is CSVEGTGDEQYF.

In its sample, this clonotype was seen many times. The chain recombines TRBV5-1 with TRBJ2-1; tentative D call: TRBD2 (6 bases). V dropped 4 bases and J dropped 5 bases, with 22 bases sitting between them. The CDR3 runs to 17 residues. In germline, CDR1 is SGHRS, CDR2 YFSETQ. Written as DNA, the CDR3 is TGCGCCAGCAGCCAGGGAATCTTTCGGGGGATACACAATGAGCAGTTCTTC. It yields the protein CASSQGIFRGIHNEQFF.

This clonotype came up many times. The genes are TRBV7-2 and TRBJ2-7, with TRBD1 matching 7 bases. CDR1 is SGHTA, CDR2 FQGNSA, per germline. V gave up 5 bases and J gave up 6 bases; unmatched junction bases: 4. This CDR3 region has 12 residues. The DNA for the CDR3 is TGTGCCAGCAGCAGACAGGGTGGCGAGCAGTACTTC. Translated, it gives CASSRQGGEQYF.

This clonotype was detected ten times or more. This sequence joins TRBV6-6 and TRBJ2-1, with D uncertain. This CDR3 is built from 15 residues. From germline, CDR1 is MNHNY and CDR2 SVGAGI (reference sequence). The V gene lost 5 bases and the J gene lost 0 bases, with 11 bases spanning the gap. CDR3 nucleotide sequence: TGTGCCAGCAGTGGCGCGAATAGCTCCTACAATGAGCAGTTCTTC. This gives the protein CASSGANSSYNEQFF.

This chain uses TRBV6-1 with TRBJ2-1, with TRBD2 as a possible D gene (6 bases). CDR3 length: 16 amino acids. Between the trimmed V and J ends, which lost 4 bases and 0 bases, there was a span of 13 bases. From germline, CDR1 is MNHNS and CDR2 SASEGT. The CDR3 spells CASSVTPGSSYNEQFF. In DNA, the CDR3 is TGTGCCAGCAGTGTGACTCCCGGGAGCTCCTACAATGAGCAGTTCTTC.

There are many counts of this clonotype. J is TRBJ2-7 and V is TRBV5-4; the match to TRBD2 covers 9 bases. The V gene's germline CDR1 is SGHNT and CDR2 YYREEE (reference sequence). V shed 0 bases and J 4 bases; nucleotides not matched to a gene: 5. The CDR3 is 15 amino acids. The CDR3 region is CASSLGLAEPYEQYF. CDR3 in DNA: TGTGCCAGCAGCTTGGGACTAGCGGAACCATACGAGCAGTACTTC.

This clonotype was seen many times. The gene calls are TRBV27 and TRBJ2-7, with D unresolved. V dropped 7 bases and J dropped 4 bases, with 8 bases sitting between them. The V gene's germline CDR1 is MNHEY and CDR2 SMNVEV (reference sequence). There are 11 residues in the CDR3. The CDR3 sequence is CASIPVYEQYF. DNA of the CDR3: TGTGCCAGCATCCCTGTTTACGAGCAGTACTTC.

This clonotype occurred many times. The rearrangement uses TRBV28 and TRBJ2-7; no firm D call. Germline-derived CDR1 and CDR2 are MDHEN and SYDVKM. The CDR3 spans 14 residues. V was cut by 5 bases and J by 0 bases, with 11 bases left in between. CDR3 DNA sequence: TGTGCCAGCAGTCCCCTGGGCATCTCCTACGAGCAGTACTTC. Residues: CASSPLGISYEQYF.

This clonotype was picked up many times. V is TRBV20-1 and J is TRBJ2-5; D possibly corresponds to TRBD2 (5 bases). The germline CDR1 and CDR2 sequences are DFQATT and SNEGSKA (reference sequence). Between the trimmed V and J ends, which lost 5 bases and 3 bases, there was a span of 16 bases. The CDR3 loop spans 14 amino acids. The CDR3 region is CSAGKVAWEETQYF. CDR3 nucleotide sequence: TGCAGTGCTGGGAAAGTAGCGTGGGAAGAGACCCAGTACTTC.

This clonotype came up many times. The chain uses TRBV15 and TRBJ2-3; D is uncertain. The CDR3 is 12 amino acids. Germline CDR1 is LNHNV and CDR2 is YYDKDF (reference sequence). V shed 1 base and J shed 4 bases, with 3 bases lying between them. This CDR3 is CATSRGPDTQYF. The DNA for the CDR3 is TGTGCCACCAGCAGAGGGCCAGATACGCAGTATTTT.

This clonotype was counted many times. The J gene is TRBJ2-7, the V gene TRBV12-3 or TRBV12-4, with no clear D. This CDR3 contains 13 residues. Trimming removed 2 bases from V and 4 bases from J, with 9 bases in between. CDR3 DNA sequence: TGTGCCAGCAGTTTAAATCAGCGATACGAGCAGTACTTC. Protein product: CASSLNQRYEQYF.

This clonotype was counted many times. This chain joins TRBV5-1 and TRBJ2-5; 8 bases map to TRBD2. V was clipped by 0 bases and J by 1 base; unmatched bases: 5. CDR1 is SGHRS, CDR2 YFSETQ, per germline. This CDR3 has 16 amino acids. The CDR3 sequence is CASSLEVAGGQETQYF. DNA of the CDR3: TGCGCCAGCAGCTTGGAGGTGGCGGGAGGCCAAGAGACCCAGTACTTC. Drawing the rest from reference TRBV5-1 and TRBJ2-5, the complete variable domain is KAGVTQTPRYLIKTRGQQVTLSCSPISGHRSVSWYQQTPGQGLQFLFEYFSETQRNKGNFPGRFSGRQFSNSRSEMNVSTLELGDSALYLCASSLEVAGGQETQYFGPGTRLLVL.

The J gene is TRBJ2-4, the V gene TRBV7-9, with 8 bases that match TRBD2. Germline trimming cut 4 bases from V and 3 bases from J; bases unmatched to any gene: 11. From germline, CDR1 is SEHNR and CDR2 FQNEAQ (reference sequence). This CDR3 comprises 17 residues. The CDR3 spells CASSSFSGKRDKNIQYF. The DNA of the CDR3 is TGTGCCAGCAGCTCCTTTAGCGGGAAACGTGACAAAAACATTCAGTACTTC.

This clonotype appeared many times. The chain is built from TRBV20-1 and TRBJ2-5; possible D gene TRBD2, 5 bases. The CDR3 is 11 amino acids. V lost 3 bases and J lost 3, with 5 bases in between. Germline-derived CDR1 and CDR2 are DFQATT and SNEGSKA (reference sequence). The CDR3 sequence is CSARGEETQYF. Written as DNA, the CDR3 is TGCAGTGCTAGGGGAGAAGAGACCCAGTACTTC.

This clonotype was seen repeatedly, ten times or more. The genes are TRBV19 and TRBJ2-7; 7 positions match TRBD2. V dropped 5 bases and J dropped 2; count of bases not matched to a gene: 12. Germline V gene data show CDR1 as LNHDA and CDR2 as SQIVND (reference sequence). The CDR3 covers 16 residues. The CDR3 loop reads CASSAPLSSGTYEQYF. The CDR3 nucleotides read TGTGCCAGTAGTGCGCCCCTGTCTAGCGGAACCTACGAGCAGTACTTC.

This clonotype was counted at least ten times. Here the CDR3 DNA reads TGTGCCAGCAGCGGGAGGGTCGGGGATACGCAGTATTTT. As protein: CASSGRVGDTQYF. V usage is TRBV6-1 and J usage is TRBJ2-3; TRBD2 agrees at 8 bases. With V trimmed by 6 bases and J by 6 bases, 5 bases remained unmatched. The germline gives CDR1 MNHNS, CDR2 SASEGT. This CDR3 region has 13 residues.

This clonotype was picked up many times. The genes are TRBV6-5 and TRBJ2-7; D gene uncertain. CDR1 and CDR2 from the germline V gene are MNHEY and SVGAGI. Trimming cost V 2 bases and J 5 bases, with 10 bases left between them. This CDR3 comprises 13 residues. CDR3 sequence (DNA): TGTGCCAGCAGTTACGGCAGGTTAGACGAGCAGTACTTC. Protein: CASSYGRLDEQYF.

This clonotype was found many times. V and J are TRBV30 and TRBJ2-5; 7 nucleotides match TRBD2. The length of the CDR3 is 13 residues. Germline CDR1 and CDR2: GTSNPN and SVGIG (reference sequence). The trim removed 8 bases at V and 5 bases at J, leaving 11 bases unmatched. The CDR3 protein is CARTSTSLETQYF. CDR3 bases: TGTGCCAGGACATCGACTAGCCTCGAGACCCAGTACTTC. Full variable domain (outside the CDR3, taken from reference TRBV30 and TRBJ2-5): SQTIHQWPATLVQPVGSPLSLECTVEGTSNPNLYWYRQAAGRGLQLLFYSVGIGQISSEVPQNLSASRPQDRQFILSSKKLLLSDSGFYLCARTSTSLETQYFGPGTRLLVL.

This rearrangement joins TRBV7-9 to TRBJ2-3; D ambiguous. The germline gives CDR1 SEHNR, CDR2 FQNEAQ (reference sequence). V lost 5 bases, J lost 2 bases, and 11 bases lay in between. The CDR3 is 14 amino acids. The DNA for the CDR3 is TGTGCCAGCAGCCTCGACTTCTCCACAGATACGCAGTATTTT. This encodes CASSLDFSTDTQYF.

This clonotype was recorded a few times. This rearrangement joins TRBV6-5 to TRBJ2-5; perhaps TRBD2 as D (6 bases). Per germline, CDR1 MNHEY and CDR2 SVGAGI. This CDR3 contains 14 residues. V dropped 6 bases and J dropped 5 bases, with 16 bases sitting between them. This chain's CDR3 is CASRHRGGLETQYF. The DNA for the CDR3 is TGTGCCAGCAGACATAGAGGAGGGTTGGAGACCCAGTACTTC.